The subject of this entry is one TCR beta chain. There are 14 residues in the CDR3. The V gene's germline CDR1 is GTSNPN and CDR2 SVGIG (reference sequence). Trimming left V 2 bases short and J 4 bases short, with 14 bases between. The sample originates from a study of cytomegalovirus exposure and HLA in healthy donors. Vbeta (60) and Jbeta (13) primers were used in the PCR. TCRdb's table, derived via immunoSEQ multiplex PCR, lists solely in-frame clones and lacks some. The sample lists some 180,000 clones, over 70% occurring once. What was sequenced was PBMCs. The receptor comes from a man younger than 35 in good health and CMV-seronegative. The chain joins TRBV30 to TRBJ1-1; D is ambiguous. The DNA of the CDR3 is TGTGCCTGGAGTAGAGACGACGGGTTCACTGAAGCTTTCTTT. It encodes CAWSRDDGFTEAFF.